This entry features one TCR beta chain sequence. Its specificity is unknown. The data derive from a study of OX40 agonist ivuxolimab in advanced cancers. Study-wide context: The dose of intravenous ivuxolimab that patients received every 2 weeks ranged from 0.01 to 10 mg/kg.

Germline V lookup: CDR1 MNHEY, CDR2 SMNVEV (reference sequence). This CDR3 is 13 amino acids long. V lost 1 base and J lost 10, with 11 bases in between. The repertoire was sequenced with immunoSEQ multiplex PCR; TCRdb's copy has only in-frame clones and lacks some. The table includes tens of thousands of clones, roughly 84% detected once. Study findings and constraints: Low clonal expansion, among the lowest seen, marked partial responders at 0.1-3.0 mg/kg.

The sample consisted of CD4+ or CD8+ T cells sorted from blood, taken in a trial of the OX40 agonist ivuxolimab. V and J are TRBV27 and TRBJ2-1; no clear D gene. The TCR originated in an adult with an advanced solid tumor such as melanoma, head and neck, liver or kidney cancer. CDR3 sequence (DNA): TGTGCCAGCAGTTTATTATCCGCTCCCGAGCAGTTCTTC. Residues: CASSLLSAPEQFF.